This T cell receptor beta chain stems from a study of CD8+ T cells in alopecia areata. Study-level information: Tofacitinib was given for 6 to 18 months, then stopped for 6 months. General observations from the study: Resident alphabeta T-cell populations of normal skin are likewise subject to sequencing in scalp samples. Compared with mice, patients displayed less clear TCR sharing, possibly for HLA-related reasons.

Germline CDR1 reads GTSNPN; CDR2 reads SVGIG (reference sequence). V dropped 5 bases and J dropped 0 bases, with 13 bases sitting between them. The CDR3 runs to 14 residues. Turning to this clone: What it binds is not known.

Reverse transcribed after extraction, RNA yielded cDNA as the sequencing template. TCRdb's table, derived via immunoSEQ multiplex PCR, lists solely in-frame clones and lacks some. Of 170,000 or so clones listed, around 63% are singletons. This clonotype originated in a human donor with alopecia areata. The V gene is TRBV30, the J gene TRBJ2-5; D gene ambiguous. The material sequenced was CD4+ T cells sorted from blood, taken at week 0. CDR3 region: CAWAKNKNQETQYF. CDR3 sequence (DNA): TGTGCCTGGGCAAAAAATAAGAACCAAGAGACCCAGTACTTC.